The present TCR beta chain was sequenced within a study of cytomegalovirus exposure and HLA in healthy donors. Vbeta (60) and Jbeta (13) primers were used in the PCR. Only in-frame clones appear in the TCRdb table, and some are missing; sequencing was by immunoSEQ multiplex PCR. The top ten hold approximately 3% of the sample, which has some 140,000 clones, more than 75% seen once. Germline loops: CDR1 SNHLY, CDR2 FYNNEI. The CDR3 runs to 12 residues. V shed 6 bases and J shed 7 bases, with 11 bases lying between them. This receptor was identified in a female donor in good health and CMV-seronegative. Sequencing was performed on PBMCs. The gene calls are TRBV2 and TRBJ2-3; D is ambiguous. The CDR3 nucleotides are TGTGCCAGCAGCCCCAGTCCAAATACGCAGTATTTT. Amino acids: CASSPSPNTQYF.